The 14 T cell receptor beta chains in this list originate from one sample, sequenced in a study of neurological immune-mediated disorders. TCRdb passed the 5' RACE reads through MiXCR, listing each CDR3 protein once. The top ten hold around 4.6% of the sample, which has 35,000 to 45,000 distinct CDR3 sequences, less than 8.5% seen once. Sequenced: PBMCs. These receptors all stem from a middle-aged woman in good health.

This clonotype was seen at least ten times. The chain joins TRBV5-1 to TRBJ1-2; 11 bases are a match to TRBD1. The V segment lost 7 bases and the J segment 4 bases; nucleotides outside the gene matches: 3. The V gene's germline CDR1 is SGHRS and CDR2 YFSETQ. CDR3 length: 13 amino acids. Written as DNA, the CDR3 is TGCGCCAGCGGACAGGGGGCTGGCTATGGCTACACCTTC. Translation gives CASGQGAGYGYTF.

This clonotype was observed at least ten times. V is TRBV5-1 and J is TRBJ2-1; D possibly matches TRBD1 or TRBD2 (5 bases each). Trimming stripped 4 bases from V and 10 bases from J, with 15 bases between. Germline CDR1 SGHRS, CDR2 YFSETQ. This CDR3 spans 13 amino acids. The CDR3 spells CASSLRGAPEQFF. The DNA for the CDR3 is TGCGCCAGCAGCCTGAGGGGAGCCCCAGAGCAGTTCTTC.

The chain uses TRBV10-3 and TRBJ2-1; 9 positions match TRBD2. The germline V gene encodes CDR1 ENHRY and CDR2 SYGVKD. This CDR3 region has 14 residues. DNA for the CDR3: TGTGTCATGATCCTTAGCGGGAGTGGACATGAGCAGTTCTTC. Its translation is CVMILSGSGHEQFF.

The table lists this clonotype with many counts. The rearrangement links TRBV30 to TRBJ2-1; D tentatively reads TRBD1 or TRBD2 (6 bases each). The CDR3 is 14 residues long. V was shortened by 1 base and J by 9 bases, with 16 bases between the two germline ends. Germline lookup yields CDR1 GTSNPN and CDR2 SVGIG (reference sequence). The CDR3 reads CAWSGGGRGSEQFF. CDR3 nucleotide sequence: TGTGCCTGGAGTGGGGGAGGCAGGGGAAGTGAGCAGTTCTTC.

This clonotype was counted many times. V gene TRBV7-2 combines with J gene TRBJ2-3; D gene ambiguous. Germline CDR1 reads SGHTA; CDR2 reads FQGNSA. The CDR3 covers 14 residues. The V and J ends lost 1 base and 6 bases respectively, with 11 bases between them. The DNA for the CDR3 is TGTGCCAGCAGCTTAGATCCGGCGGCGGATACGCAGTATTTT. Its translation is CASSLDPAADTQYF.

This clonotype was picked up many times. V is TRBV4-2 and J is TRBJ1-1; D call uncertain. Germline assignment: CDR1 LGHNA and CDR2 YNFKEQ. The CDR3 is made up of 12 amino acids. Trimming took off 0 bases at V and 10 bases at J, with 9 bases between the two ends. The CDR3 here is CASSQDGRAAFF. The CDR3 bases are TGTGCCAGCAGCCAAGATGGTCGAGCAGCTTTCTTT.

This clonotype came up many times. The chain uses TRBV20-1 and TRBJ2-7; D is perhaps TRBD1 or TRBD2 (5 bases each). The CDR3 runs 15 residues. Trimming cost V 3 bases and J 1 base, with 16 bases left between them. From germline, CDR1 is DFQATT and CDR2 SNEGSKA (reference sequence). The CDR3 DNA reads as TGCAGTGCTAGGGATCCCGGGACCTTATCCTACGAGCAGTACTTC. Its translation is CSARDPGTLSYEQYF.

This clonotype was recorded at least ten times. The genes are TRBV4-1 and TRBJ2-5; D not certain. Germline V gene sequence: CDR1 MGHRA, CDR2 YSYEKL. V dropped 4 bases and J dropped 2 bases, with 11 bases sitting between them. The CDR3 totals 14 residues. CDR3 sequence: CASSLYPGQETQYF. CDR3 sequence (DNA): TGCGCCAGCAGCCTCTACCCAGGTCAAGAGACCCAGTACTTC.

Many counts were recorded for this clonotype. The chain has TRBV20-1 and TRBJ2-5; the D call may be TRBD1 or TRBD2 (5 bases each). Germline CDR1 and CDR2: DFQATT and SNEGSKA (reference sequence). V was pared by 0 bases and J by 4 bases, with 12 bases between. The CDR3 extends over 14 amino acids. CDR3 amino acids: CSARDQRGVETQYF. Here the CDR3 DNA reads TGCAGTGCTAGAGACCAGAGAGGGGTAGAGACCCAGTACTTC.

This clonotype was seen ten or more times. V and J are TRBV12-3 or TRBV12-4 and TRBJ2-2; D might be TRBD1 (5 bases). The CDR3 is made up of 13 amino acids. Trimming took 6 bases from V and 6 from J, leaving 11 bases between them. CDR3: CASSSRVAGELFF. Written as DNA, the CDR3 is TGTGCCAGCAGCTCCAGGGTAGCCGGGGAGCTGTTTTTT.

This clonotype was seen at least ten times. V is TRBV29-1 and J is TRBJ2-7; D may be TRBD2 (6 bases). This CDR3 contains 12 residues. Germline V gene data show CDR1 as SQVTM and CDR2 as ANQGSEA. Trimming cost V 5 bases and J 0 bases, with 8 bases left between them. The CDR3 DNA reads as TGCAGCGTTTTACTAGCCTCCTACGAGCAGTACTTC. It specifies CSVLLASYEQYF.

This clonotype came up many times. The chain is built from TRBV27 and TRBJ2-7, with a tentative D call TRBD2 (6 bases). Germline CDR1 reads MNHEY; CDR2 reads SMNVEV (reference sequence). Trimming removed 9 bases from V and 0 bases from J, with 12 bases in between. CDR3 length: 13 residues. CDR3 coding DNA: TGTGCCAGTTGGGAGGACACCTCCTACGAGCAGTACTTC. This codes for CASWEDTSYEQYF.

This clonotype came up many times. The J gene is TRBJ2-7, the V gene TRBV6-5, with 7 bases matching TRBD1. V gave up 0 bases and J gave up 1 base; unmatched junction bases: 3. The germline V gene encodes CDR1 MNHEY and CDR2 SVGAGI. The CDR3 consists of 15 residues. The CDR3 region is CASSYSETGSYEQYF. The CDR3 DNA follows: TGTGCCAGCAGTTACTCCGAGACAGGGTCCTACGAGCAGTACTTC.

This clonotype was observed a handful of times. The rearrangement uses TRBV11-2 and TRBJ2-5; D may be TRBD1 or TRBD2 (5 bases each). There are 12 residues in the CDR3. Germline V gene sequence: CDR1 SGHAT, CDR2 FQNNGV. Trimming took off 9 bases at V and 5 bases at J, with 13 bases between the two ends. The CDR3 DNA reads as TGTGCCAGTGGGGGATATGGGGAGACCCAGTACTTC. Its protein product is CASGGYGETQYF.